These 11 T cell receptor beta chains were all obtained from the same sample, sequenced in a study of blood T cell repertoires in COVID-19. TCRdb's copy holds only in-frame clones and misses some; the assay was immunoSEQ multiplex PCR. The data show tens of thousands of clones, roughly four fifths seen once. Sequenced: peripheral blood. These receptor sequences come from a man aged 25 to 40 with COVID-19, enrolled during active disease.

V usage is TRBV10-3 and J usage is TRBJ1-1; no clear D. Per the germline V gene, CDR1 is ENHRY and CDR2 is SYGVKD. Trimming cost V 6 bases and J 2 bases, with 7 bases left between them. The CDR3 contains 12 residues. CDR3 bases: TGTGCCATCAGCCAGACAAACACTGAAGCTTTCTTT. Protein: CAISQTNTEAFF.

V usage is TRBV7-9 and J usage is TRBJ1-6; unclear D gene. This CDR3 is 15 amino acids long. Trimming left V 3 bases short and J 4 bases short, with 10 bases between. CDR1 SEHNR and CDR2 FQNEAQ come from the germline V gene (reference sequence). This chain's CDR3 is CASSFNSGYNSPLHF. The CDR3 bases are TGTGCCAGCAGCTTTAACAGCGGATATAATTCACCCCTCCACTTT. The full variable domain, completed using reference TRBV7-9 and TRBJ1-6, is DTGVSQNPRHKITKRGQNVTFRCDPISEHNRLYWYRQTLGQGPEFLTYFQNEAQLEKSRLLSDRFSAERPKGSFSTLEIQRTEQGDSAMYLCASSFNSGYNSPLHFGNGTRLTVT.

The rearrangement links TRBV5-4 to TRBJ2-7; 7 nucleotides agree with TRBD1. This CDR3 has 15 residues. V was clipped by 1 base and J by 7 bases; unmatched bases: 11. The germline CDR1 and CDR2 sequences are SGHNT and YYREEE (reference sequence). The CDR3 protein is CASSLIGTVQGEQYF. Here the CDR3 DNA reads TGTGCCAGCAGCTTGATTGGGACAGTCCAAGGGGAGCAGTACTTC.

The CDR3 region has the DNA TGTGCCAGCAGCCAATTCACAGGGGCCTTTAGGAACACTGAAGCTTTCTTT. Translating gives CASSQFTGAFRNTEAFF. The gene calls are TRBV7-2 and TRBJ1-1; 7 bases are shared with TRBD1. Germline V lookup: CDR1 SGHTA, CDR2 FQGNSA. There are 17 residues in the CDR3. V dropped 5 bases and J dropped 1; count of bases not matched to a gene: 13.

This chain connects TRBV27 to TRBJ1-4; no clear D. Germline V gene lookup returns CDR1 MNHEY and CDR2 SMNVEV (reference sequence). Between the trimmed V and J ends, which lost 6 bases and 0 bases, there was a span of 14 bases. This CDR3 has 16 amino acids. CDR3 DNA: TGTGCCAGCAGATTAAATAGAGCCACAACTAATGAAAAACTGTTTTTT. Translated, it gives CASRLNRATTNEKLFF. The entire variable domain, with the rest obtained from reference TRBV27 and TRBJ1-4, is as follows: EAQVTQNPRYLITVTGKKLTVTCSQNMNHEYMSWYRQDPGLGLRQIYYSMNVEVTDKGDVPEGYKVSRKEKRNFPLILESPSPNQTSLYFCASRLNRATTNEKLFFGSGTQLSVL.

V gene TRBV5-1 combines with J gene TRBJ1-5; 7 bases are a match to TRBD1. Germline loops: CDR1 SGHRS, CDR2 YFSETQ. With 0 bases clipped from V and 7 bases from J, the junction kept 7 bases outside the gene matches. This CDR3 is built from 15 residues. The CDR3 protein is CASSLAGQVGQPQHF. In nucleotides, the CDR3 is TGCGCCAGCAGCTTGGCCGGACAGGTAGGCCAGCCCCAGCATTTT.

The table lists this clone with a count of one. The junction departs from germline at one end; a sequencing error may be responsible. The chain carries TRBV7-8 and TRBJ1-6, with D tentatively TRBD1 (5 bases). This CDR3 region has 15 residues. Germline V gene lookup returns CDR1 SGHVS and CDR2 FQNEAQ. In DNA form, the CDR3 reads TGTGCCAGCAGCCTAGCGGGCCAGGGAAATTCACCCCTCCACTTT. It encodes CASSLAGQGNSPLHF.

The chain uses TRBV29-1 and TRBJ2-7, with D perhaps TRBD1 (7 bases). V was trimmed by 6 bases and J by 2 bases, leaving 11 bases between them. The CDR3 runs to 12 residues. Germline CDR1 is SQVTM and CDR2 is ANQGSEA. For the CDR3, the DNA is TGCAGCGTGCGGGACAGCACCTACGAGCAGTACTTC. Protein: CSVRDSTYEQYF.

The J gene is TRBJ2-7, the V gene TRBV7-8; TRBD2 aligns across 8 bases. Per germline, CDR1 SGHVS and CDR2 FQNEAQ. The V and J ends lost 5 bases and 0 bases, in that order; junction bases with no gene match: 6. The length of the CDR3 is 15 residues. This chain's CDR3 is CASSVGSGSSYEQYF. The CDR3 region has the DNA TGTGCCAGCAGCGTAGGAAGCGGGAGCTCCTACGAGCAGTACTTC.

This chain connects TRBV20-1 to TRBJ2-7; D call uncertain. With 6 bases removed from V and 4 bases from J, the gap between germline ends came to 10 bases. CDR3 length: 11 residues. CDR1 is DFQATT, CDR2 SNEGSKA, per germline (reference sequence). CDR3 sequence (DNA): TGCAGTGCCCTCCTCGAGTACGAGCAGTACTTC. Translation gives CSALLEYEQYF.

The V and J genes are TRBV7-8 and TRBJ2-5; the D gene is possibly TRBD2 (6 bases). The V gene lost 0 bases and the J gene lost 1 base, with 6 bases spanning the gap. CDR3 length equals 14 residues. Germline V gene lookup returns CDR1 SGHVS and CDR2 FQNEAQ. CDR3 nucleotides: TGTGCCAGCAGCTTAGCGGGACTCCAAGAGACCCAGTACTTC. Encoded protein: CASSLAGLQETQYF.